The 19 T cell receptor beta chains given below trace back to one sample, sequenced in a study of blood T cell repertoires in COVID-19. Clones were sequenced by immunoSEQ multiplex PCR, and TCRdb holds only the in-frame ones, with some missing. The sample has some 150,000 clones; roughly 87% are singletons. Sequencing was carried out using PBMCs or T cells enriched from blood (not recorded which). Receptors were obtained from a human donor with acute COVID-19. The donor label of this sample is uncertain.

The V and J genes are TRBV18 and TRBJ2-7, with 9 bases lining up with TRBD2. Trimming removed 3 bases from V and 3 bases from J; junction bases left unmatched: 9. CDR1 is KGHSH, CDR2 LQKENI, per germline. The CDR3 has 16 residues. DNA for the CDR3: TGTGCCAGCTCACCCGGCGGGAGGGAATGGGACTACGAGCAGTACTTC. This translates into CASSPGGREWDYEQYF.

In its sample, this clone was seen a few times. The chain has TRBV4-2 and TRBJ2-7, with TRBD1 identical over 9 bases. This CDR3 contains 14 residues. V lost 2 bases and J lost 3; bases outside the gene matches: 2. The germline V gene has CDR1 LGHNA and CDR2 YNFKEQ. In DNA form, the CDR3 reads TGTGCCAGCAGCCAACCGGGACAGGGCTACGAGCAGTACTTC. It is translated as CASSQPGQGYEQYF.

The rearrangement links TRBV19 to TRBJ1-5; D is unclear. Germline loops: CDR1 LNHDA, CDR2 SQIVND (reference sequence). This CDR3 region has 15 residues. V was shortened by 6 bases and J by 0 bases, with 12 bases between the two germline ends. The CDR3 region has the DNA TGTGCCAGTAGCACAGCCAGAATTAGCAATCAGCCCCAGCATTTT. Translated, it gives CASSTARISNQPQHF.

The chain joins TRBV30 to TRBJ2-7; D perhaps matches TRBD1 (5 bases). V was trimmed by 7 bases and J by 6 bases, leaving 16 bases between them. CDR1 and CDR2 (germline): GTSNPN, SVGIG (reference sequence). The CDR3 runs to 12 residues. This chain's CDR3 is CASPSDQGEQYF. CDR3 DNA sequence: TGTGCCTCCCCGTCGGATCAGGGCGAGCAGTACTTC.

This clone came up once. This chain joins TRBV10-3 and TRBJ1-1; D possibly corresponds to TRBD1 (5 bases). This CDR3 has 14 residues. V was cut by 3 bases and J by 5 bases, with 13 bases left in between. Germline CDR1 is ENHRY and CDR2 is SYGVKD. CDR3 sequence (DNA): TGTGCCATCAGTGATAGGACGGGGGAGACTGAAGCTTTCTTT. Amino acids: CAISDRTGETEAFF.

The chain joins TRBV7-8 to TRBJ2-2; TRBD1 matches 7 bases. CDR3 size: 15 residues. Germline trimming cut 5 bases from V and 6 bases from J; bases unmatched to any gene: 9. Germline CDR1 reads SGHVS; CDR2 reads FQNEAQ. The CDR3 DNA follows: TGTGCCAGCAGCACGGGACAGACCTTTGCCGGGGAGCTGTTTTTT. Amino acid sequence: CASSTGQTFAGELFF.

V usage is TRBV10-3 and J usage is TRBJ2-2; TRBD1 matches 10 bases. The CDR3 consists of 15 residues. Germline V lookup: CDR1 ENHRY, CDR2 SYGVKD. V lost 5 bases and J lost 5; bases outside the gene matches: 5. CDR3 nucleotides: TGTGCCATCAGTAAGGGACAGGGGAGAACCGGGGAGCTGTTTTTT. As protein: CAISKGQGRTGELFF.

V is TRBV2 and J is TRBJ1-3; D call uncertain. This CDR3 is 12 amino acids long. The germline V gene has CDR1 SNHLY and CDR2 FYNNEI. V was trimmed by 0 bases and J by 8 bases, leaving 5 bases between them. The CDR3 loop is CASSEASDTIYF. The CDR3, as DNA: TGTGCCAGCAGTGAAGCGTCCGACACCATATATTTT.

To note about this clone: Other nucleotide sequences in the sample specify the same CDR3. The CDR3 is CASSATSGGSYNEQFF. CDR3 DNA sequence: TGTGCCAGCAGCGCGACTAGCGGGGGGTCCTACAATGAGCAGTTCTTC. The chain links TRBV9 to TRBJ2-1; 13 bases are shared with TRBD2. V lost 3 bases to trimming and J lost 1 base; unmatched junction nucleotides: 1. Germline V lookup: CDR1 SGDLS, CDR2 YYNGEE. The CDR3 spans 16 residues.

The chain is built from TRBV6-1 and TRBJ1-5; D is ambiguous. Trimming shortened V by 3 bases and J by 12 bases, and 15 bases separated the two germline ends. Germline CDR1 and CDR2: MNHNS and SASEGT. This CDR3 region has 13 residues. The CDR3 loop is CASSDFRGRDQHF. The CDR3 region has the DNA TGTGCCAGCAGTGATTTTCGGGGTAGGGACCAGCATTTT.

The chain's CDR3 is CASRLGLVGGYTF. The CDR3 nucleotides read TGTGCCAGCAGACTTGGACTGGTCGGAGGCTACACCTTC. V is TRBV6-5 and J is TRBJ1-2; D is uncertain. Trimming removed 6 bases from V and 8 bases from J, with 16 bases in between. Germline V gene data show CDR1 as MNHEY and CDR2 as SVGAGI. This CDR3 has 13 amino acids.

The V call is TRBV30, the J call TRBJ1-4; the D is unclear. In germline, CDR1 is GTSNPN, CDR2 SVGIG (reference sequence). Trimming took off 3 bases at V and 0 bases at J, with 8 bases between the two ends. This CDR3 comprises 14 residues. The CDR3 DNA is TGTGCCTGGAGCAAAAAATCAACTAATGAAAAACTGTTTTTT. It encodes CAWSKKSTNEKLFF.

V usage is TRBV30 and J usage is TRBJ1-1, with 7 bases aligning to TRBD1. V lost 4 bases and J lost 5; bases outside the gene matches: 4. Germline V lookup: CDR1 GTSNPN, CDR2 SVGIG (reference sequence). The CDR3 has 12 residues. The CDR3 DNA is TGTGCCTGGATGACAGGGCGGACTGAAGCTTTCTTT. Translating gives CAWMTGRTEAFF.

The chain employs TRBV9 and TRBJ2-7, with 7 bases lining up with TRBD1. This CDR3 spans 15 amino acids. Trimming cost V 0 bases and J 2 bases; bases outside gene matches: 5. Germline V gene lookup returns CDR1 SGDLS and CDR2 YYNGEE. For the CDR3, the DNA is TGTGCCAGCAGCGTAGCGAAAGGGGGCCCCTACGAGCAGTACTTC. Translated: CASSVAKGGPYEQYF.

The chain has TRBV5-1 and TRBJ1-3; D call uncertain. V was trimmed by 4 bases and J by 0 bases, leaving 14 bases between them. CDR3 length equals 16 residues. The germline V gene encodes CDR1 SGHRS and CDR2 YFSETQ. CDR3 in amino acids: CASSPPDSYSGNTIYF. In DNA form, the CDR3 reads TGCGCCAGCAGCCCCCCGGACTCCTACTCTGGAAACACCATATATTTT.

CDR3 loop: CASSSRFWDTNTIYF. CDR3 bases: TGTGCCAGCAGCTCTAGGTTTTGGGACACAAACACCATATATTTT. The V and J genes are TRBV6-5 and TRBJ1-3; possible D gene TRBD1, 6 bases. Germline V gene lookup returns CDR1 MNHEY and CDR2 SVGAGI. The CDR3 is made up of 15 amino acids. The V end lost 6 bases, the J end lost 6 bases, and 18 bases lay between the germline ends.

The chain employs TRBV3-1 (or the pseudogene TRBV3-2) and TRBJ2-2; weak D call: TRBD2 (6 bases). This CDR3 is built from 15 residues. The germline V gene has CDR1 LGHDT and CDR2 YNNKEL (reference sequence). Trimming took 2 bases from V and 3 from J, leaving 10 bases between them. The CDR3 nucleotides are TGTGCCAGCAGCCAATGGGACTCACACACCGGGGAGCTGTTTTTT. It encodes CASSQWDSHTGELFF.

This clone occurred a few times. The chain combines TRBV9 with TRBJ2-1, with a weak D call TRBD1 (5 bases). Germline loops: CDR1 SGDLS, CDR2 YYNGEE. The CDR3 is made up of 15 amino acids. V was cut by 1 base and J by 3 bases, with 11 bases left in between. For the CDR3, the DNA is TGTGCCAGCAGCGTACGGTCCCAGGGCTACAATGAGCAGTTCTTC. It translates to CASSVRSQGYNEQFF.

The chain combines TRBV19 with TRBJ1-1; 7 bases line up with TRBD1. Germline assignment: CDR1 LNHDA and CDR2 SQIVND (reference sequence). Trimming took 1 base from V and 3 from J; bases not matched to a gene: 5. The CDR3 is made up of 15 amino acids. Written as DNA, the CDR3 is TGTGCCAGTAGTATAGTGGGACAGAGTGACACTGAAGCTTTCTTT. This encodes CASSIVGQSDTEAFF.